This T cell receptor beta chain stems from a study of identical twins. This CDR3 region has 14 residues. Germline V CDR1 and CDR2: SGHDT, YYEEEE. V lost 4 bases, J lost 11 bases, and 21 bases lay in between. TCRdb processed the 5' RACE reads anew with MiXCR; each CDR3 protein has one entry. The table lists around 1.7 million distinct CDR3 sequences, around 29% of them singletons, with about 0.3% in the top ten. The receptor's source is a newborn girl in good health. This chain links TRBV5-6 with TRBJ2-5; D is perhaps TRBD1 (5 bases). The sequencing sample was made of cord blood. The CDR3 nucleotides are TGTGCCAGCAGCCTCCAACAGGCTCTAGGGATTCAGTACTTC. Its protein product is CASSLQQALGIQYF. Variable domain in full (rest from reference TRBV5-6 and TRBJ2-5): DAGVTQSPTHLIKTRGQQVTLRCSPKSGHDTVSWYQQALGQGPQFIFQYYEEEERQRGNFPDRFSGHQFPNYSSELNVNALLLGDSALYLCASSLQQALGIQYFGPGTRLLVL.